Listed below are T cell receptor beta chains from one sample, sequenced in a study of beta chain features in type 1 diabetes. The data were produced by immunoSEQ multiplex PCR, yet TCRdb's version contains in-frame clones alone and is incomplete. The data contain under 250,000 clones, approximately 14% of them seen just once; the ten biggest clones take up around 0.026%. Sequencing input: naive CD4+ T cells from blood. The receptors stem from a woman aged 40 to 50 in good health. Each CDR3 is given with its conserved first and last residue. The D gene is left open where the match is weak. Size values are once, few and many counts, or a class for expanded clones, and some rows have none.

D gene: TRBD2
clone size: few
J gene: TRBJ2-3
V gene: TRBV7-2
CDR3 protein: CASSLGLAGGPDTQYF
CDR3 DNA: TGTGCCAGCAGCCTAGGACTAGCGGGGGGGCCAGATACGCAGTATTTT

D gene: NA
clone size: NA
J gene: TRBJ2-3
V gene: TRBV18
CDR3 protein: CASSPRDEDTQYF
CDR3 DNA: TGTGCCAGCTCACCTCGGGATGAGGATACGCAGTATTTT

D gene: NA
clone size: NA
J gene: TRBJ1-5
V gene: TRBV5-1
CDR3 protein: CASSGGGEGQPQHF
CDR3 DNA: TGCGCCAGCAGCGGGGGTGGGGAGGGTCAGCCCCAGCATTTT

D gene: TRBD2
clone size: few
J gene: TRBJ2-5
V gene: TRBV5-1
CDR3 protein: CASSSGTSGTDRGETQYF
CDR3 DNA: TGCGCCAGCAGCTCCGGGACTAGCGGGACCGACCGGGGGGAGACCCAGTACTTC

D gene: NA
clone size: NA
J gene: TRBJ1-5
V gene: TRBV7-4
CDR3 protein: CASSYPGGDRSNQPQHF
CDR3 DNA: TGTGCCAGCAGCTACCCCGGGGGGGACCGAAGCAATCAGCCCCAGCATTTT

D gene: NA
clone size: few
J gene: TRBJ1-6
V gene: TRBV10-2
CDR3 protein: CASRGGPQDSPLHF
CDR3 DNA: TGCGCCAGCAGGGGGGGGCCCCAGGATTCACCCCTCCACTTT

D gene: TRBD1
clone size: once
J gene: TRBJ1-1
V gene: TRBV19
CDR3 protein: CASSPRDRVVTEAFF
CDR3 DNA: TGTGCCAGTAGCCCAAGGGACAGGGTGGTGACTGAAGCTTTCTTT

D gene: TRBD2
clone size: NA
J gene: TRBJ2-3
V gene: TRBV6-5
CDR3 protein: CASMGLAGDADTQYF
CDR3 DNA: TGTGCCAGTATGGGGCTAGCGGGGGACGCAGATACGCAGTATTTT

D gene: TRBD1
clone size: few
J gene: TRBJ1-6
V gene: TRBV18
CDR3 protein: CASSQGQAGSNSPLHF
CDR3 DNA: TGTGCCAGCTCACAGGGACAGGCCGGCAGTAATTCACCCCTCCACTTT

D gene: TRBD1
clone size: NA
J gene: TRBJ2-3
V gene: TRBV18
CDR3 protein: CASSLGDSRDTQYF
CDR3 DNA: TGTGCCAGCTCCCTTGGGGACAGCCGGGATACGCAGTATTTT

D gene: TRBD1
clone size: few
J gene: TRBJ2-1
V gene: TRBV18
CDR3 protein: CASSLGQGTYNEQFF
CDR3 DNA: TGTGCCAGCTCACTGGGACAGGGTACCTACAATGAGCAGTTCTTC

D gene: NA
clone size: NA
J gene: TRBJ1-4
V gene: TRBV5-1
CDR3 protein: CASSPRSSGGEKLFF
CDR3 DNA: TGCGCCAGCAGCCCTCGGTCTTCCGGAGGCGAAAAACTGTTTTTT

D gene: NA
clone size: few
J gene: TRBJ1-1
V gene: TRBV27
CDR3 protein: CASSPEKNTEAFF
CDR3 DNA: TGTGCCAGCAGTCCCGAGAAGAACACTGAAGCTTTCTTT

D gene: NA
clone size: few
J gene: TRBJ2-5
V gene: TRBV18
CDR3 protein: CASSPPNREETQYF
CDR3 DNA: TGTGCCAGCTCACCACCGAACAGGGAAGAGACCCAGTACTTC

D gene: NA
clone size: NA
J gene: TRBJ2-3
V gene: TRBV4-3
CDR3 protein: CASSQDGGMDTQYF
CDR3 DNA: TGCGCCAGCAGCCAAGATGGGGGGATGGATACGCAGTATTTT

D gene: NA
clone size: few
J gene: TRBJ1-1
V gene: TRBV7-9
CDR3 protein: CASSRQMNTEAFF
CDR3 DNA: TGTGCCAGCAGCCGTCAGATGAACACTGAAGCTTTCTTT

D gene: NA
clone size: NA
J gene: TRBJ1-1
V gene: TRBV19
CDR3 protein: CASSARNTEAFF
CDR3 DNA: TGTGCCAGTAGTGCTAGGAACACTGAAGCTTTCTTT

D gene: NA
clone size: NA
J gene: TRBJ1-4
V gene: TRBV7-9
CDR3 protein: CASSTRGGDTDEKLFF
CDR3 DNA: TGTGCCAGCAGCACTAGAGGGGGGGACACCGATGAAAAACTGTTTTTT